One sample yielded the 21 T cell receptor beta chains listed below, sequenced in a study of cytomegalovirus exposure and HLA in healthy donors. Here immunoSEQ multiplex PCR was the method, and the copy in TCRdb shows in-frame clones only, minus some. The sample records over 120,000 clones, roughly 89% being singletons. The specimen sequenced was PBMCs. Receptors were obtained from a woman between 18 and 29 years old in good health and CMV-seropositive.

This rearrangement joins TRBV2 to TRBJ2-3; TRBD2 matches 9 bases. V dropped 3 bases and J dropped 3; count of bases not matched to a gene: 4. The CDR3 loop spans 15 amino acids. From germline, CDR1 is SNHLY and CDR2 FYNNEI. The CDR3 DNA is TGTGCCAGCAGTGAGGCGGGGGGGGGTACAGATACGCAGTATTTT. Its protein product is CASSEAGGGTDTQYF.

The J gene is TRBJ2-5, the V gene TRBV5-1, with 7 bases fitting TRBD1. The CDR3 has 14 residues. J was trimmed by 3 bases and V by 2 bases; bases with no gene match: 4. Germline V gives CDR1 SGHRS, CDR2 YFSETQ. This CDR3 is CASSFAGTEETQYF. The CDR3 DNA is TGCGCCAGCAGCTTTGCTGGGACAGAAGAGACCCAGTACTTC.

V is TRBV5-6 and J is TRBJ1-2; the match to TRBD1 covers 8 bases. V gave up 4 bases and J gave up 5 bases; unmatched junction bases: 10. The CDR3 sequence is 15 residues long. CDR1 SGHDT and CDR2 YYEEEE come from the germline V gene. The CDR3 here is CASSPGDRLRYGYTF. The DNA of the CDR3 is TGTGCCAGCAGCCCGGGGGACAGGCTGAGATATGGCTACACCTTC. The whole variable domain, remainder taken from reference TRBV5-6 and TRBJ1-2, is DAGVTQSPTHLIKTRGQQVTLRCSPKSGHDTVSWYQQALGQGPQFIFQYYEEEERQRGNFPDRFSGHQFPNYSSELNVNALLLGDSALYLCASSPGDRLRYGYTFGSGTRLTVV.

This clone has a single count. The chain is built from TRBV28 and TRBJ1-2, with 10 bases that match TRBD1. Germline assignment: CDR1 MDHEN and CDR2 SYDVKM. V was pared by 6 bases and J by 6 bases, with 4 bases of the junction left unmatched. The CDR3 sequence is 13 residues long. CDR3 residues: CASRRTGGNGYTF. CDR3 bases: TGTGCCAGCAGGCGGACAGGGGGGAATGGCTACACCTTC.

The V and J genes are TRBV6-1 and TRBJ2-7, with D tentatively TRBD1 (5 bases). The CDR3 is 13 amino acids. Germline CDR1 is MNHNS and CDR2 is SASEGT. Deletions cut 4 bases from V and 6 bases from J, with 13 bases between. The DNA of the CDR3 is TGTGCCAGCAGTGTGGGCAGGGCAGTCGAGCAGTACTTC. Translation: CASSVGRAVEQYF.

This clone was counted a single time. The chain carries TRBV5-1 and TRBJ1-4; 10 nucleotides align to TRBD1. Trimming at V came to 0 bases and at J to 11 bases, leaving 4 bases not matched to a gene. CDR3 length: 14 amino acids. The V gene's germline CDR1 is SGHRS and CDR2 YFSETQ. DNA for the CDR3: TGCGCCAGCAGCTTGGGGGACAGGGGAGATAAACTGTTTTTT. Its translation is CASSLGDRGDKLFF.

The chain links TRBV6-5 to TRBJ1-6; 7 bases line up with TRBD1. Trimming took 7 bases from V and 9 from J; bases not matched to a gene: 6. Germline V CDR1 and CDR2: MNHEY, SVGAGI. This CDR3 is built from 13 residues. The CDR3 DNA reads as TGTGCCAGCAAACAGGGGATGGGTTCACCCCTCCACTTT. It is translated as CASKQGMGSPLHF.

The chain links TRBV5-1 to TRBJ1-1; no clear D. There are 15 residues in the CDR3. Trimming shortened V by 0 bases and J by 0 bases, and 9 bases separated the two germline ends. Germline V gene lookup returns CDR1 SGHRS and CDR2 YFSETQ. The CDR3 loop is CASSLAGGLNTEAFF. In nucleotides, the CDR3 is TGCGCCAGCAGCTTGGCCGGAGGTCTGAACACTGAAGCTTTCTTT.

The chain's CDR3 is CASSSRDRGTPSQPQHF. DNA for the CDR3: TGTGCCAGCAGCTCCCGGGACAGGGGAACCCCTAGCCAGCCCCAGCATTTT. The chain employs TRBV5-6 and TRBJ1-5; 10 nucleotides match TRBD1. CDR1 and CDR2 (germline): SGHDT, YYEEEE. Losses at the gene ends were 3 bases for V and 7 bases for J; bases not matched to a gene: 13. The CDR3 spans 17 residues.

V gene TRBV4-2 combines with J gene TRBJ2-4; 9 nucleotides align to TRBD2. CDR1 LGHNA and CDR2 YNFKEQ come from the germline V gene. V was clipped by 4 bases and J by 8 bases; unmatched bases: 9. This CDR3 contains 15 residues. CDR3 residues: CASSPRTSAGDIQYF. The CDR3, as DNA: TGTGCCAGCAGCCCGCGGACTAGCGCGGGGGACATTCAGTACTTC.

This clone occurred a few times. The rearrangement links TRBV7-2 to TRBJ1-2; D might be TRBD1 (5 bases). V was shortened by 6 bases and J by 0 bases, with 14 bases between the two germline ends. CDR1 SGHTA and CDR2 FQGNSA come from the germline V gene. The CDR3 contains 15 residues. The DNA for the CDR3 is TGTGCCAGCAGTATCCGACAGAGTCCTAACTATGGCTACACCTTC. Encoded protein: CASSIRQSPNYGYTF.

The J gene is TRBJ2-7, the V gene TRBV5-1; the match to TRBD1 covers 11 bases. V lost 3 bases and J lost 3; bases outside the gene matches: 5. Germline V gene lookup returns CDR1 SGHRS and CDR2 YFSETQ. The CDR3 is 15 amino acids. CDR3: CASSYTGTGGYEQYF. DNA for the CDR3: TGCGCCAGCAGCTACACCGGGACAGGGGGCTACGAGCAGTACTTC.

The chain combines TRBV9 with TRBJ2-7; 7 nucleotides align to TRBD2. This CDR3 region has 13 residues. J lost 2 bases, V lost 4 bases, and 3 bases had no gene match. Germline V gene lookup returns CDR1 SGDLS and CDR2 YYNGEE. The CDR3 coding sequence is TGTGCCAGCAGCCCTAGCGGAACCTACGAGCAGTACTTC. It translates to CASSPSGTYEQYF.

This rearrangement joins TRBV4-3 to TRBJ2-1; 12 nucleotides line up with TRBD2. Trimming took 0 bases from V and 9 from J; bases not matched to a gene: 9. Germline assignment: CDR1 LGHNA and CDR2 YSLEER. This CDR3 spans 17 amino acids. DNA of the CDR3: TGCGCCAGCAGCCAAGATCGGGCTAGCGGGGGGGCAGGTGAGCAGTTCTTC. It is translated as CASSQDRASGGAGEQFF.

J is TRBJ1-3 and V is TRBV19, with 10 nucleotides matching TRBD1. V was pared by 3 bases and J by 0 bases, with 8 bases of the junction left unmatched. The CDR3 contains 18 residues. Germline-derived CDR1 and CDR2 are LNHDA and SQIVND (reference sequence). The CDR3 sequence: CASSMGQGILASGNTIYF. The CDR3 DNA sequence: TGTGCCAGTAGTATGGGACAGGGGATACTCGCCTCTGGAAACACCATATATTTT.

The chain combines TRBV7-9 with TRBJ2-1; D not resolved. Deletions cut 5 bases from V and 10 bases from J, with 18 bases between. Germline CDR1 is SEHNR and CDR2 is FQNEAQ (reference sequence). The length of the CDR3 is 14 residues. Written as DNA, the CDR3 is TGTGCCAGCAGCACTTACCCGGCGCGGCGGGAGCAGTTCTTC. It codes for CASSTYPARREQFF. Full variable domain (missing parts from reference TRBV7-9 and TRBJ2-1): DTGVSQNPRHKITKRGQNVTFRCDPISEHNRLYWYRQTLGQGPEFLTYFQNEAQLEKSRLLSDRFSAERPKGSFSTLEIQRTEQGDSAMYLCASSTYPARREQFFGPGTRLTVL.

This clone came up once. This chain uses TRBV21-1 with TRBJ1-4. TRBV21-1 counts as a pseudogene. This CDR3 comprises 18 residues. The CDR3 DNA follows: TGTGCCAGCAGCAAGGGTCCCTACGCTCGGGCAACTAATGAAAAACTGTTTTTT. It codes for CASSKGPYARATNEKLFF.

This chain uses TRBV7-9 with TRBJ2-3; D gene unclear. Trimming stripped 3 bases from V and 1 base from J, with 2 bases between. Germline-derived CDR1 and CDR2 are SEHNR and FQNEAQ (reference sequence). The CDR3 runs to 12 residues. The CDR3 spells CASSFGTDTQYF. The CDR3 nucleotides read TGTGCCAGCAGCTTCGGCACAGATACGCAGTATTTT.

The chain employs TRBV28 and TRBJ2-3; TRBD1 is a possible D gene (6 bases). Germline V lookup: CDR1 MDHEN, CDR2 SYDVKM. The CDR3 consists of 15 residues. With 5 bases removed from V and 0 bases from J, the gap between germline ends came to 12 bases. The CDR3 is CASSPGVSSTDTQYF. CDR3 bases: TGTGCCAGCAGTCCAGGGGTGTCTAGCACAGATACGCAGTATTTT.

V is TRBV5-4 and J is TRBJ2-5, with D maybe TRBD2 (5 bases). With 4 bases removed from V and 3 bases from J, the gap between germline ends came to 19 bases. There are 16 residues in the CDR3. Germline V gene lookup returns CDR1 SGHNT and CDR2 YYREEE (reference sequence). DNA for the CDR3: TGTGCCAGCAGCCCCCCGACCGGGGAGCTTGAAGAGACCCAGTACTTC. Translation: CASSPPTGELEETQYF.

The CDR3 reads CASSLAAGQSDEQYF. Here the CDR3 DNA reads TGCGCCAGCAGCTTGGCCGCTGGACAGAGCGACGAGCAGTACTTC. This chain connects TRBV5-1 to TRBJ2-7; weak D call: TRBD1 (6 bases). V dropped 0 bases and J dropped 5 bases, with 15 bases sitting between them. CDR3 length: 15 amino acids. Per the germline V gene, CDR1 is SGHRS and CDR2 is YFSETQ.